This T cell receptor beta chain is from a study of blood T cell repertoires in COVID-19. Study at large: Samples of COVID-19 (acute and convalescent) were obtained from the United States, Italy and Spain.

As handled by the study authors: It was from reference gene primer amplification that nucleated cell counts were estimated. Here immunoSEQ multiplex PCR was the method, and the copy in TCRdb shows in-frame clones only, minus some. The V and J calls and clone size were taken over from that table, and D and trimming were inferred from the DNA. The profile shows about 100,000 clones, roughly nine tenths of them singletons. Germline V CDR1 and CDR2: SGHDT, YYEEEE. The CDR3 spans 12 residues. V was trimmed by 4 bases and J by 4 bases, leaving 9 bases between them. The chain has TRBV5-6 and TRBJ2-7, with D perhaps matching TRBD1 (5 bases). The sequenced material came from peripheral blood. This receptor was obtained from a man aged 30 to 39 in a cohort sampled during active COVID-19. The CDR3 spells CASSLTGYEQYF. The CDR3 DNA reads TGTGCCAGCAGCCTAACAGGTTACGAGCAGTACTTC.